This TCR beta chain was obtained from a study of cytomegalovirus exposure and HLA in healthy donors. PCR used 60 Vbeta primers and 13 Jbeta primers. TCRdb's table, derived via immunoSEQ multiplex PCR, lists solely in-frame clones and lacks some. The sample contains roughly 130,000 clones, approximately 65% of which appear only once. This clone was counted a few times. This CDR3 is built from 14 residues. The germline CDR1 and CDR2 sequences are SQVTM and ANQGSEA. V gave up 6 bases and J gave up 6 bases; unmatched junction bases: 12. The V gene is TRBV29-1, the J gene TRBJ2-7; 9 bases map to TRBD1. Specimen: PBMCs. The sequence was obtained from a man aged 18 to 35 in good health and CMV-seronegative. The CDR3 nucleotides read TGCAGCGTGGGAGGACAGGGGAGTATCAGCGAGCAGTACTTC. Amino acid sequence: CSVGGQGSISEQYF.